The 23 T cell receptor beta chains presented below share a single source sample, sequenced in a study of blood T cells in healthy people across ages. The second PCR ran roughly 7 to 11 cycles with a sample-barcoded 5' primer and J-beta primers. Each CDR3 protein is one row after TCRdb ran MiXCR on the 5' RACE reads. The top ten hold approximately 19% of the sample, which has more than 800,000 distinct CDR3 sequences, 40% to 55% seen once. What was sequenced was blood. These receptors were collected from a woman in her fifties or sixties in good health.

The rearrangement joins TRBV3-1 to TRBJ2-2, with TRBD2 identical over 12 bases. V was pared by 1 base and J by 6 bases, with 0 bases of the junction left unmatched. In germline, CDR1 is LGHDT, CDR2 YNNKEL (reference sequence). The CDR3 is 15 amino acids. The CDR3 DNA sequence: TGTGCCAGCAGCCAAGGACTAGCGGGAGCCGGGGAGCTGTTTTTT. This codes for CASSQGLAGAGELFF.

J is TRBJ2-7 and V is TRBV28; 11 bases match TRBD1. The CDR3 loop spans 16 amino acids. Germline V gene sequence: CDR1 MDHEN, CDR2 SYDVKM. V gave up 4 bases and J gave up 4 bases; unmatched junction bases: 9. The CDR3 nucleotides are TGTGCCAGCAGTTCTCGGCGGGACAGGGGGGTTTACGAGCAGTACTTC. Its protein is CASSSRRDRGVYEQYF.

V and J are TRBV9 and TRBJ2-7; either TRBD1 or TRBD2 may supply D (5 bases each). The CDR3 runs 15 residues. In germline, CDR1 is SGDLS, CDR2 YYNGEE. Trimming pared 0 bases from V and 3 bases from J, leaving 13 bases between. The CDR3 DNA reads TGTGCCAGCAGCGTAGATCGGGGCATCGGCTACGAGCAGTACTTC. It codes for CASSVDRGIGYEQYF.

The chain links TRBV10-3 to TRBJ1-1; no clear D. This CDR3 comprises 12 residues. Germline-derived CDR1 and CDR2 are ENHRY and SYGVKD. Deletions cut 2 bases from V and 12 bases from J, with 13 bases between. The CDR3 nucleotides are TGTGCCATCAGTGAGCCCCCTTTCGGAACTTTCTTT. This encodes CAISEPPFGTFF.

This clonotype has more than one count but fewer than ten. Relative to the germline gene, one junction end is altered; a read error may explain this. The chain employs TRBV12-3 or TRBV12-4 and TRBJ2-5; D perhaps matches TRBD2 (6 bases). Judging by the DNA end, TRBJ2-7 fits better; the J call may be wrong. The CDR3 extends over 13 amino acids. The CDR3 nucleotides are TGTGCTAGCAGCCCGGGACTCCCCAGCGAGCAGTACTTC. Residues: CASSPGLPSEQYF.

This clonotype showed up just a few times. This chain links TRBV12-3 or TRBV12-4 with TRBJ2-2; D is unclear. The CDR3 runs 11 residues. V was trimmed by 5 bases and J by 6 bases, leaving 4 bases between them. The CDR3 loop is CASSPSGELFF. CDR3 DNA: TGTGCCAGCAGTCCCTCCGGGGAGCTGTTTTTT.

This clonotype has more than one count but fewer than ten. This chain joins TRBV29-1 and TRBJ2-7; TRBD1 is a possible D gene (6 bases). CDR1 SQVTM and CDR2 ANQGSEA come from the germline V gene. The CDR3 totals 12 residues. The germline V and J ends were trimmed by 5 bases and 5 bases, with 13 bases remaining between them. The CDR3 spells CSVLTTGHEQYF. For the CDR3, the DNA is TGCAGCGTTTTGACGACAGGCCACGAGCAGTACTTC.

This clonotype was seen ten or more times. The chain uses TRBV7-2 and TRBJ2-3; 7 bases are shared with TRBD2. J gave up 2 bases and V 1 base, and 3 bases lay outside the gene matches. Germline V CDR1 and CDR2: SGHTA, FQGNSA. The CDR3 contains 15 residues. CDR3 bases: TGTGCCAGCAGCTTAGGGACTAGGAACACAGATACGCAGTATTTT. Translating it yields CASSLGTRNTDTQYF.

The rearrangement uses TRBV25-1 and TRBJ2-5, with a tentative D call TRBD1 (6 bases). Looked up from germline, CDR1 is MGHDK and CDR2 is SYGVNS. Trimming left V 2 bases short and J 1 base short, with 11 bases between. The CDR3 consists of 15 residues. CDR3 residues: CASSEVRGAQETQYF. In nucleotides, the CDR3 is TGTGCCAGCAGTGAAGTCAGGGGCGCCCAAGAGACCCAGTACTTC.

The rearrangement joins TRBV10-3 to TRBJ1-5, with a weak D call TRBD1 (5 bases). CDR1 and CDR2 from the germline V gene are ENHRY and SYGVKD. Trimming left V 10 bases short and J 0 bases short, with 10 bases between. The CDR3 has 13 amino acids. In DNA, the CDR3 is TGTGCCACCGAAGGGGATAGCAATCAGCCCCAGCATTTT. Its protein product is CATEGDSNQPQHF.

V is TRBV30 and J is TRBJ2-4, with 8 bases identical to TRBD1. The end of the DNA fits TRBJ2-7 better, so the J call may be wrong. This CDR3 region has 18 residues. Germline CDR1 is GTSNPN and CDR2 is SVGIG (reference sequence). The CDR3 DNA is TGTGCCTGGAGTGTAGGCCCCACAGGGGGGACAGACTCTTCCGAGCAGTACTTC. This gives the protein CAWSVGPTGGTDSSEQYF.

This clonotype was found a few times. The V call is TRBV28, the J call TRBJ1-2; 7 bases line up with TRBD1. With 8 bases clipped from V and 2 bases from J, the junction kept 8 bases outside the gene matches. The CDR3 totals 14 residues. Germline CDR1 MDHEN, CDR2 SYDVKM. CDR3 bases: TGTGCCAGCCGTAGGGGGCCCCCCAACTATGGCTACACCTTC. This translates into CASRRGPPNYGYTF.

In this sample, this clonotype turned up a few times. V and J are TRBV28 and TRBJ2-7, with 7 positions matching TRBD1. V was clipped by 5 bases and J by 6 bases; unmatched bases: 7. Per germline, CDR1 MDHEN and CDR2 SYDVKM. The CDR3 totals 13 residues. The DNA of the CDR3 is TGTGCCAGCAGTCGCGCAGGGGGTAGCGAGCAGTACTTC. Protein product: CASSRAGGSEQYF.

This clonotype turned up a few times. The chain employs TRBV27 and TRBJ2-5; D not certain. The V end was cut by 6 bases, the J end by 3 bases, with 17 bases between. The CDR3 extends over 15 amino acids. The V gene's germline CDR1 is MNHEY and CDR2 SMNVEV (reference sequence). The CDR3 spells CASSSAPAVEETQYF. The CDR3 DNA follows: TGTGCCAGCAGCTCGGCCCCGGCAGTTGAAGAGACCCAGTACTTC.

This clonotype was observed a handful of times. V and J are TRBV18 and TRBJ1-2; maybe TRBD1 (6 bases). V lost 3 bases and J lost 6, with 17 bases in between. The CDR3 length is 15 residues. The germline gives CDR1 KGHSH, CDR2 LQKENI. CDR3 region: CASSPVAGPGDGYTF. As DNA, the CDR3 is TGTGCCAGCTCACCGGTGGCTGGCCCAGGGGATGGCTACACCTTC.

This clonotype has only one observation. The chain is built from TRBV29-1 and TRBJ2-5, with TRBD1 matching 8 bases. The junction had 3 bases not matched to a gene; V was cut back by 7 bases and J by 2 bases. CDR3 length: 12 residues. CDR1 SQVTM and CDR2 ANQGSEA come from the germline V gene. CDR3 DNA: TGCAGCGCCGGGGACAGGCAAGAGACCCAGTACTTC. Amino acids: CSAGDRQETQYF.

The rearrangement uses TRBV12-3 or TRBV12-4 and TRBJ2-1, with 10 bases matching TRBD2. This CDR3 spans 16 amino acids. V lost 6 bases, J lost 5 bases, and 10 bases stayed unmatched. CDR3 amino acids: CASSDPSGSVDNEQFF. In DNA form, the CDR3 reads TGTGCCAGCAGCGATCCTAGCGGGAGCGTCGACAATGAGCAGTTCTTC.

This clonotype was picked up a small number of times. The rearrangement joins TRBV27 to TRBJ1-2; tentative D call: TRBD1 (5 bases). The CDR3 runs to 13 residues. The germline V gene has CDR1 MNHEY and CDR2 SMNVEV (reference sequence). The V end was cut by 4 bases, the J end by 4 bases, with 10 bases between. CDR3 sequence reads: CASSSWDAYGYTF. CDR3 in DNA: TGTGCCAGCAGTTCCTGGGACGCCTATGGCTACACCTTC.

This clonotype has more than one count but fewer than ten. J is TRBJ2-2 and V is TRBV10-3; a weak D match, TRBD1 (5 bases). Per the germline V gene, CDR1 is ENHRY and CDR2 is SYGVKD. Trimming cost V 3 bases and J 5 bases, with 13 bases left between them. The CDR3 is 15 amino acids. CDR3 amino acids: CAISETRVETGELFF. The CDR3 DNA is TGTGCCATCAGTGAAACCAGGGTGGAAACCGGGGAGCTGTTTTTT.

The chain carries TRBV20-1 and TRBJ2-1, with TRBD1 as a possible D gene (5 bases). Trimming took off 5 bases at V and 0 bases at J, with 11 bases between the two ends. The length of the CDR3 is 14 residues. Germline V gene data show CDR1 as DFQATT and CDR2 as SNEGSKA (reference sequence). In nucleotides, the CDR3 is TGCAGTGCTTTAGGGGTTAGCTCCTACAATGAGCAGTTCTTC. As protein: CSALGVSSYNEQFF.

This clonotype has only a few counts. J is TRBJ2-5 and V is TRBV5-1, with 7 bases fitting TRBD2. The CDR3 extends over 14 amino acids. After removal of 6 bases from V and 2 bases from J, the junction contained 7 bases not matched to a gene. CDR1 is SGHRS and CDR2 is YFSETQ in the germline V gene. CDR3 sequence reads: CASTQSGTQETQYF. The DNA of the CDR3 is TGCGCCAGCACCCAGAGCGGGACTCAAGAGACCCAGTACTTC.

The chain recombines TRBV20-1 with TRBJ2-1; no clear D. Germline CDR1 DFQATT, CDR2 SNEGSKA (reference sequence). Trimming removed 3 bases at V and 5 bases at J, with 17 bases between. The CDR3 spans 15 residues. CDR3 residues: CSASLTPYPNNEQFF. DNA of the CDR3: TGCAGTGCTAGCCTAACACCCTACCCGAACAATGAGCAGTTCTTC.

The rearrangement uses TRBV21-1 and TRBJ2-1; the tabulated D call, TRBD2, remains unverified against the DNA. TRBV21-1 is given as a pseudogene. This CDR3 is built from 15 residues. In DNA form, the CDR3 reads TGTGCCAGCAGCCCGGACTACCCATCGTCCAATGAGCAGTTCTTC. Its translation is CASSPDYPSSNEQFF.